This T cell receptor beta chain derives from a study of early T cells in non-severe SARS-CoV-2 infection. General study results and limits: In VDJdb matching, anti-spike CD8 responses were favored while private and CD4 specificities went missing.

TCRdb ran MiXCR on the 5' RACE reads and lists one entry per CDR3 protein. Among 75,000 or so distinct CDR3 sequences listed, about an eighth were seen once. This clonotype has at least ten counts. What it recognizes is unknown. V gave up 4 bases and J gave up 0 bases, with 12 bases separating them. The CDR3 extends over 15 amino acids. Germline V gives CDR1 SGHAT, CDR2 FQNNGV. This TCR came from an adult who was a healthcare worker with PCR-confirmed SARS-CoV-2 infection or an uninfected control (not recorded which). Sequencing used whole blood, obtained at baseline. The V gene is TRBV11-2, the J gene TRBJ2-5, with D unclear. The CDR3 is CASSSGLRDQETQYF. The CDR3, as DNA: TGTGCCAGCAGCTCCGGGCTTCGGGACCAAGAGACCCAGTACTTC.